The next 25 T cell receptor beta chains were all read from a single sample in a study of post-analysis software for immune sequencing data. These receptors have no identified antigens. Study-level findings and limits: Relative to controls, patients had 5 or 6 TRBV segments at higher frequency, with TRBV5-6, TRBV5-1 and TRBV20-1 among these.

The TCR beta cDNA libraries carried unique molecular identifiers. Each CDR3 protein is one row after TCRdb ran MiXCR on the PCR reads. The data contain roughly 570,000 distinct CDR3 sequences, 34% of them singletons. Sequenced material: blood. These receptors were collected from a girl younger than 18 with multiple sclerosis.

This clonotype has only a few counts. The V gene is TRBV6-5, the J gene TRBJ2-4, with D unresolved. This CDR3 is built from 11 residues. V lost 5 bases and J lost 13, with 12 bases in between. Germline V lookup: CDR1 MNHEY, CDR2 SVGAGI. The CDR3 sequence: CASSSRRVQYF. The CDR3 DNA sequence: TGTGCCAGCAGTAGTCGACGGGTCCAGTACTTC.

This chain uses TRBV20-1 with TRBJ1-4; 7 bases agree with TRBD1. The CDR3 covers 16 residues. Germline V gene lookup returns CDR1 DFQATT and CDR2 SNEGSKA (reference sequence). J gave up 0 bases and V 5 bases, and 9 bases lay outside the gene matches. In nucleotides, the CDR3 is TGCAGTGCTTTGGACAGGCGGCTCTCAACTAATGAAAAACTGTTTTTT. Its protein product is CSALDRRLSTNEKLFF.

This chain links TRBV6-6 with TRBJ2-7; D is unresolved. The V end was cut by 7 bases, the J end by 0 bases, with 13 bases between. Germline CDR1 is MNHNY and CDR2 is SVGAGI (reference sequence). This CDR3 is 14 amino acids long. Here the CDR3 DNA reads TGTGCCAGCACAGTCGGACCCGACTCCTACGAGCAGTACTTC. Protein sequence: CASTVGPDSYEQYF.

The genes are TRBV20-1 and TRBJ1-2; 9 bases line up with TRBD1. The CDR3 runs to 15 residues. With 5 bases clipped from V and 6 bases from J, the junction kept 13 bases outside the gene matches. Germline V gene sequence: CDR1 DFQATT, CDR2 SNEGSKA (reference sequence). The CDR3 coding sequence is TGCAGTGCTCTCAGAGGTTCGACAGGGGGTCATGGCTACACCTTC. It encodes CSALRGSTGGHGYTF.

The J gene is TRBJ2-1, the V gene TRBV4-1, with D unresolved. The CDR3 extends over 15 amino acids. Germline CDR1 reads MGHRA; CDR2 reads YSYEKL. V shed 6 bases and J shed 6 bases, with 18 bases lying between them. The DNA for the CDR3 is TGCGCCAGCAGTCCTTGGATGGGATTCCCCAATGAGCAGTTCTTC. The encoded protein is CASSPWMGFPNEQFF.

J is TRBJ1-1 and V is TRBV4-1, with D tentatively TRBD1 (5 bases). This CDR3 is 15 amino acids long. Germline CDR1 reads MGHRA; CDR2 reads YSYEKL. Trimming left V 0 bases short and J 5 bases short, with 13 bases between. CDR3 sequence: CASSQDEGRGTEAFF. DNA for the CDR3: TGCGCCAGCAGCCAAGACGAGGGGCGCGGGACTGAAGCTTTCTTT.

The chain employs TRBV2 and TRBJ2-7, with 7 bases that match TRBD1. Gene TRBJ2-5 matches the end of the DNA better, so the J call may be wrong. The germline CDR1 and CDR2 sequences are SNHLY and FYNNEI. The CDR3 covers 14 residues. CDR3 coding DNA: TGTGCCAGCAGCGGGGACAGTGCCGAAGAGACCCAGTACTTC. This translates into CASSGDSAEETQYF.

This clonotype was detected only a few times. The J gene is TRBJ1-1, the V gene TRBV6-6; 12 nucleotides match TRBD1. The germline V gene has CDR1 MNHNY and CDR2 SVGAGI (reference sequence). The CDR3 loop spans 16 amino acids. V trimming: 6 bases; J trimming: 1 base; junction bases outside the gene matches: 6. CDR3 residues: CASRPGTGGWNTEAFF. The CDR3 DNA is TGTGCCAGCAGGCCCGGGACAGGGGGCTGGAACACTGAAGCTTTCTTT.

The rearrangement uses TRBV5-1 and TRBJ1-5; no clear D. V shed 8 bases and J shed 6 bases, with 18 bases lying between them. The germline gives CDR1 SGHRS, CDR2 YFSETQ. CDR3 size: 14 residues. This CDR3 is CARSAELVGQPQHF. The CDR3 bases are TGCGCCAGGTCCGCAGAGTTGGTGGGTCAGCCCCAGCATTTT.

The chain employs TRBV12-3 or TRBV12-4 and TRBJ2-1, with 10 bases matching TRBD2. CDR3 size: 16 residues. V gave up 8 bases and J gave up 4 bases; unmatched junction bases: 11. CDR3 sequence: CASWGTGTSAYNEQFF. CDR3 DNA: TGTGCCAGCTGGGGGACCGGGACTAGCGCGTACAATGAGCAGTTCTTC.

This clonotype was detected a few times. The rearrangement uses TRBV11-2 and TRBJ2-5; 8 positions agree with TRBD2. Germline V gives CDR1 SGHAT, CDR2 FQNNGV. The J segment lost 6 bases and the V segment lost 0 bases, leaving 6 bases of the junction unmatched. This CDR3 is built from 15 residues. The CDR3 protein is CASSLDSSSGQTQYF. CDR3 sequence (DNA): TGTGCCAGCAGCTTAGATTCTTCTAGCGGGCAGACCCAGTACTTC.

This sequence joins TRBV5-1 and TRBJ2-1; 8 bases fit TRBD2. V shed 4 bases, J shed 7 bases, and the junction held 13 bases outside the gene matches. Germline loops: CDR1 SGHRS, CDR2 YFSETQ. The CDR3 covers 16 residues. As DNA, the CDR3 is TGCGCCAGCAGCCTCGCGCCGGGACTAGATATGAATGAGCAGTTCTTC. Translating gives CASSLAPGLDMNEQFF. The full variable domain, rest sourced from reference TRBV5-1 and TRBJ2-1, is KAGVTQTPRYLIKTRGQQVTLSCSPISGHRSVSWYQQTPGQGLQFLFEYFSETQRNKGNFPGRFSGRQFSNSRSEMNVSTLELGDSALYLCASSLAPGLDMNEQFFGPGTRLTVL.

This clonotype was counted a few times. The V call is TRBV27, the J call TRBJ1-5, with D possibly matching TRBD1 (6 bases). V was shortened by 6 bases and J by 7 bases, with 16 bases between the two germline ends. Germline loops: CDR1 MNHEY, CDR2 SMNVEV (reference sequence). The CDR3 spans 14 residues. The CDR3 nucleotides are TGTGCCAGCAGCCCTACAGGGAGGGGGCAGCCCCAGCATTTT. This sequence encodes CASSPTGRGQPQHF.

The V call is TRBV3-1, the J call TRBJ2-7; 8 bases align to TRBD1. The end of the DNA fits TRBJ2-4 better, so the J call may be wrong. The CDR3 is made up of 15 amino acids. Germline-derived CDR1 and CDR2 are LGHDT and YNNKEL (reference sequence). The CDR3 is CASSRKDRDEAIQYF. The CDR3, as DNA: TGTGCCAGCAGCCGGAAGGACAGGGACGAGGCCATTCAGTACTTC.

This chain joins TRBV12-3 or TRBV12-4 and TRBJ1-1; possible D gene TRBD1, 5 bases. V dropped 3 bases and J dropped 1 base, with 15 bases sitting between them. The CDR3 spans 16 residues. The CDR3 bases are TGTGCCAGCAGTTTTAGGTCCCCAGGACAGAACACTGAAGCTTTCTTT. This codes for CASSFRSPGQNTEAFF.

Concerning this clonotype itself: The junction does not match germline at one end; this may be a read error. The chain combines TRBV11-2 with TRBJ2-7, with a possible D match to TRBD2 (5 bases). The CDR3 is 12 residues long. Germline loops: CDR1 SGHAT, CDR2 FQNNGV. The CDR3 is CASSRRTYGQYF. Here the CDR3 DNA reads TGTGCCAGCAGCCGACGGACTTACGGGCAGTACTTC. Full variable domain (remainder filled in from reference TRBV11-2 and TRBJ2-7): EAGVAQSPRYKIIEKRQSVAFWCNPISGHATLYWYQQILGQGPKLLIQFQNNGVVDDSQLPKDRFSAERLKGVDSTLKIQPAKLEDSAVYLCASSRRTYGQYFGPGTRLTVT.

This clonotype appeared a few times. This rearrangement joins TRBV7-2 to TRBJ2-7; 12 bases agree with TRBD2. The CDR3 sequence is 17 residues long. CDR1 is SGHTA, CDR2 FQGNSA, per germline. V shed 1 base and J 10 bases; nucleotides not matched to a gene: 14. The CDR3 sequence: CASSLEPASGGAKSQYF. Here the CDR3 DNA reads TGTGCCAGCAGCTTAGAACCGGCTAGCGGGGGGGCCAAGTCCCAGTACTTC.

The chain couples TRBV20-1 to TRBJ1-5; D gene ambiguous. This CDR3 spans 15 amino acids. Germline lookup yields CDR1 DFQATT and CDR2 SNEGSKA (reference sequence). The V end lost 3 bases, the J end lost 0 bases, and 12 bases lay between the germline ends. CDR3 region: CSASFGFYSNQPQHF. The CDR3, as DNA: TGCAGTGCTAGCTTCGGGTTCTATAGCAATCAGCCCCAGCATTTT.

The V call is TRBV14, the J call TRBJ2-7; D may be TRBD1 or TRBD2 (5 bases each). Between the trimmed V and J ends, which lost 4 bases and 6 bases, there was a span of 25 bases. Per the germline V gene, CDR1 is SGHDN and CDR2 is FVKESK. This CDR3 contains 17 residues. The CDR3 loop reads CASSRRTPEPGRIEQYF. The CDR3, as DNA: TGTGCCAGCAGCCGACGGACCCCGGAACCGGGGCGAATCGAGCAGTACTTC.

The rearrangement joins TRBV3-1 to TRBJ2-3, with 7 bases fitting TRBD1. CDR1 LGHDT and CDR2 YNNKEL come from the germline V gene (reference sequence). The length of the CDR3 is 15 residues. V shed 4 bases, J shed 2 bases, and the junction held 6 bases outside the gene matches. CDR3 coding DNA: TGTGCCAGCAGCCTAACAGGGGAATTCACAGATACGCAGTATTTT. Translated: CASSLTGEFTDTQYF.

This clonotype occurred a few times. The chain has TRBV20-1 and TRBJ2-4, with unresolved D. Germline V gene data show CDR1 as DFQATT and CDR2 as SNEGSKA (reference sequence). The CDR3 extends over 13 amino acids. The CDR3 here is CSVARVAKNIQYF. CDR3 nucleotide sequence: TGCAGCGTAGCCCGGGTAGCCAAAAACATTCAGTACTTC.

This clonotype appeared a few times. V usage is TRBV12-3 or TRBV12-4 and J usage is TRBJ2-3; D is unclear. Trimming stripped 5 bases from V and 4 bases from J, with 22 bases between. The CDR3 covers 17 residues. The CDR3 here is CASSLPSSSAAADTQYF. DNA for the CDR3: TGTGCCAGCAGTCTACCTTCTTCCTCCGCGGCGGCAGATACGCAGTATTTT.

This clonotype appeared a few times. This chain joins TRBV7-9 and TRBJ2-7, with D possibly TRBD2 on 5 matching bases. V lost 4 bases and J 2 bases, leaving 12 bases between the germline ends. CDR3 length: 14 amino acids. Germline CDR1 and CDR2: SEHNR and FQNEAQ (reference sequence). DNA of the CDR3: TGTGCCAGCAGCTCCGAGGGCCGGGCCTACGAGCAGTACTTC. This codes for CASSSEGRAYEQYF. Supplemented by reference TRBV7-9 and TRBJ2-7, the full variable domain reads DTGVSQNPRHKITKRGQNVTFRCDPISEHNRLYWYRQTLGQGPEFLTYFQNEAQLEKSRLLSDRFSAERPKGSFSTLEIQRTEQGDSAMYLCASSSEGRAYEQYFGPGTRLTVT.

Concerning this clonotype itself: The germline gene is not matched at one end of the junction; a read error may be the cause. This chain joins TRBV6-5 and TRBJ2-2, with 7 bases that match TRBD1. CDR3 length: 16 residues. Germline-derived CDR1 and CDR2 are MNHEY and SVGAGI. The CDR3 reads CASSPRQGRGAGERFF. CDR3 DNA: TGTGCCAGCAGCCCCCGACAGGGTAGGGGAGCCGGGGAGCGGTTTTTT.

The V call is TRBV2, the J call TRBJ2-7, with 7 bases aligning to TRBD1. Germline V gene data show CDR1 as SNHLY and CDR2 as FYNNEI. The ends lost 6 bases at V and 5 bases at J; junction bases unmatched: 10. The CDR3 totals 14 residues. The CDR3 reads CASSYTGTANEQYF. DNA of the CDR3: TGTGCCAGCAGCTATACCGGGACAGCAAACGAGCAGTACTTC.